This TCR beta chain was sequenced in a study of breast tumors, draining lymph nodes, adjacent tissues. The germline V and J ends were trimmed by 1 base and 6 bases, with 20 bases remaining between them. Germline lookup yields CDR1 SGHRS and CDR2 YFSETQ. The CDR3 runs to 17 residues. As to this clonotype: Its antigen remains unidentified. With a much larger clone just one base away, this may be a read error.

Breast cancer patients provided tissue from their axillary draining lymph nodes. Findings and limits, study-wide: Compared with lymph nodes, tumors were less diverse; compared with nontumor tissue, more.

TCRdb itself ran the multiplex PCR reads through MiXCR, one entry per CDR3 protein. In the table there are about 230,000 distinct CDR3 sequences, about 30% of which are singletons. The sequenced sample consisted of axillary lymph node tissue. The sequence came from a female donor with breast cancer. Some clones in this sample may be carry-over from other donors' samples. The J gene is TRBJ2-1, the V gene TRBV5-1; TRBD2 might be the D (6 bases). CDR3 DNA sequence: TGCGCCAGCAGCTTGCGACTGGGGCCTGACGGGGGCAATGAGCAGTTCTTC. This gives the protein CASSLRLGPDGGNEQFF.